This TCR beta chain was identified during a study of control samples from healthy donors and cancer patients. Sequencing used immunoSEQ multiplex PCR; TCRdb keeps in-frame clones, though not all of them. The sample includes fewer than 20,000 clones, approximately 80% of them seen just once. This CDR3 is built from 15 residues. Germline lookup yields CDR1 KGHSH and CDR2 LQKENI. The V end lost 6 bases, the J end lost 0 bases, and 9 bases lay between the germline ends. This TCR came from an elderly man with head and neck cancer. Sample: PBMCs. V is TRBV18 and J is TRBJ2-6; D is undetermined. The CDR3 DNA reads TGTGCCAGCTCCGGAGATTACTCTGGGGCCAACGTCCTGACTTTC. This sequence encodes CASSGDYSGANVLTF. Full variable domain (rest looked up from reference TRBV18 and TRBJ2-6): NAGVMQNPRHLVRRRGQEARLRCSPMKGHSHVYWYRQLPEEGLKFMVYLQKENIIDESGMPKERFSAEFPKEGPSILRIQQVVRGDSAAYFCASSGDYSGANVLTFGAGSRLTVL.